This T cell receptor beta chain emerged from a study of T cell repertoires in cytomegalovirus infection. Overall study: CMV infection and matching HLA type were both indicated by public TCR beta signatures.

One entry per CDR3 protein results from TCRdb running MiXCR on the reads. The table records hundreds of thousands of distinct CDR3 sequences, roughly 33% of them present only once. As concerns this clonotype: Its antigen is still unknown.

Germline V gene lookup returns CDR1 MNHNY and CDR2 SVGAGI (reference sequence). The CDR3 length is 12 residues. The germline V and J ends were trimmed by 2 bases and 6 bases, with 6 bases remaining between them. This receptor was taken from a human donor in good health (CMV status not recorded). Some clones in this sample may be carry-over from other donors' samples. The source was cultured PBMCs, collected from culture after CMV antigen stimulation. The V call is TRBV6-6, the J call TRBJ2-3; D ambiguous. The CDR3 loop is CASSYPDDTQYF. CDR3 bases: TGTGCCAGCAGTTACCCGGATGATACGCAGTATTTT.